The sequence of this TCR beta chain was determined in a study of shared clonotypes between healthy human individuals (dated by TCRdb to 2020 to 2021). The study in broad terms: A few men and two women, aged 18 to 49 years, made up the cohort. To estimate repertoire size and how much clonotype sharing occurs between individuals, the study deeply sequenced the blood TCR repertoires of about five healthy adults. Different laboratories and diverse techniques were used to prepare libraries and sequence TCR repertoires, to increase sequencing depth and limit assay-specific biases. Per donor, leukapheresis produced somewhere between about 0.8 and 9 billion PBMCs. For each donor, three plates each were used for CD4 naive and CD4 memory, two plates were used for CD8 naive, and one plate was used for CD8 memory.

Details on this clone: Its target antigen remains unknown. Base-call qualities are not available, and no considerably larger clone is one nucleotide away.

The cysteine opens and the phenylalanine closes a CDR3 of 14 amino acids. This entry keeps only the CDR3 DNA: 42 bases, framed from base 1. Trimming costs V 0 bases and J 7 bases, and their ends lie 9 bases apart. Sequences MGHDK (CDR1) and SYGVNS (CDR2) are obtained from the germline V gene. What the work shows at the level of the full study, not this receptor alone: Clonotypes shared by all four sorted-subset donors showed higher generation probabilities than non-shared clonotypes. Sampling was restricted to blood, and TCR repertoires in tissues likely differ from the TCR repertoires found in blood. Even with the large sequencing depth, rarefaction of the sorted-subset datasets indicated that sequencing was incomplete. Based on pairwise subsampling, the degree of clonotype sharing among donors was expected to be affected by sequencing depth. Sharing across several donors was observed for around 5% of naive CD4, about 3.2% of naive CD8, 2% to 2.5% of memory CD4, and about 0.39% of memory CD8 clonotypes. Estimated clonotype richness was generally larger for naive than for memory subsets. The genetic and exposure-history diversity represented was limited by the small number of donors.

Using the deep immunoSEQ assay, TCR CDR3 regions were amplified from genomic DNA by multiplex PCR. For each cell subset, the extracted genomic DNA was distributed evenly across all wells of several immunoSEQ 96-well plates, and each plate served as one replicate. For sorted subsets, 200 to 250 ng of genomic DNA, equivalent to around 29,000 T cell genomes, went into each replicate PCR. The purified libraries were quantified using a Qubit 3.0 fluorometer, sized with a Bioanalyzer 2100, and then quantified again using the KAPA Library Quantification kit. Each immunoSEQ 96-well plate was sequenced on its own single-read 150-cycle Illumina NextSeq 550 flow cell. Regarding the original processing steps: The immunoSEQ output contained only junctional sequences without quality scores, so filtering could not match that applied to full-length reads. Sequences were annotated with PyIR, a Python wrapper for IgBLAST v1.9, and V/J genes and CDR3 were assigned using IMGT germline references. Reads with weak V/J assignments (E-value above 1e-6), missing CDR3, stop codons, out-of-frame junctions, or ambiguous translated residues were removed. V3J clonotypes were defined by identical inferred V gene, J gene, and CDR3 amino acid sequence. The percentage overlap between two repertoires was calculated by dividing the number of shared unique clonotypes by the size of the smaller repertoire. Three approaches were used to assess repertoire richness: RTK rarefaction, the Chao1 estimator, and Recon v2.1 estimates of unobserved clonotypes. Generation probabilities for all TCRbeta clonotypes obtained by the gDNA method from a handful of donors were computed using OLGA. The immuneACCESS repertoire file appears here via TCRdb, limited to in-frame rearrangements. These files lack a portion of the clones; in checked studies, under half of the deficit traces to unresolved V genes, and the cause of the others is not known. That table gives V, J and clone size, and the DNA gave D and trimming. Within this sample are 2 million to 2.5 million clones, with just under 95% of them counted one time only. More than 0.95% of the sample goes to the ten largest clones.

For the CD8 naive samples, CD45RO-negative cells were positively selected for CCR7, yielding a CD45RA+CCR7+ population from which TemRA cells were excluded. Donors were healthy HIV-negative adults with no recently reported acute infections or vaccinations. All donors were Caucasian adults living in Nashville, Tennessee, USA. Blood was collected by leukapheresis, and PBMCs were isolated by Ficoll-Histopaque density gradient centrifugation and then cryopreserved in liquid nitrogen vapor phase. Analytical flow cytometry was used to check the purity and quantity of every magnetically sorted T cell population. Each sorted fraction had its genomic DNA isolated and then quantified by UV absorbance on a Nanodrop 2000c.

In this chain, TRBV25-1 is recombined with TRBJ1-4; a weak D assignment points to TRBD1 (5 bases agree). The sequence came from a young man in good health. The sequenced sample consisted of naive CD8+ T cells sorted from blood. The sample's cell subset or site, from its label and the paper: CD45RA+CCR7+. The CDR3 has the sequence CASSEYVGGEKLFF. The nucleotides read TGTGCCAGCAGTGAATACGTCGGGGGTGAAAAACTGTTTTTT.